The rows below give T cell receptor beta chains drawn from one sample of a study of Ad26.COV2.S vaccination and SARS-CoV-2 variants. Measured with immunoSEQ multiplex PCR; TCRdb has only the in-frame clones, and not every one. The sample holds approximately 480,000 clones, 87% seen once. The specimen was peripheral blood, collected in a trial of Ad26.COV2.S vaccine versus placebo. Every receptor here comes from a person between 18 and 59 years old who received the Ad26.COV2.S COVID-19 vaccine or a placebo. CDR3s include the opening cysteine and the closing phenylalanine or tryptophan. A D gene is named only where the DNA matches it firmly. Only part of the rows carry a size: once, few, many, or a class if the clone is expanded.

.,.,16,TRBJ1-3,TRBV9,CASSAYGGGSGNTIYF,TGTGCCAGCAGCGCATATGGCGGGGGCTCTGGAAACACCATATATTTT
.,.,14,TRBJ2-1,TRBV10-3,CAISELGPRNEQFF,TGTGCCATCAGTGAGCTAGGGCCCCGCAATGAGCAGTTCTTC
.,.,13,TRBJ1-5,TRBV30,CAHSRGRNQPQHF,TGTGCCCACTCGCGGGGGCGCAATCAGCCCCAGCATTTT
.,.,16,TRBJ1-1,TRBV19,CASSPVAVLGGAEAFF,TGTGCCAGTAGTCCGGTGGCGGTTCTTGGGGGAGCTGAAGCTTTCTTT
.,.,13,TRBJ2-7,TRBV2,CASSEAGTVGQYF,TGTGCCAGCAGTGAGGCGGGGACTGTAGGGCAGTACTTC
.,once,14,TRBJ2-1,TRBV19,CASSSGIPSNEQFF,TGTGCCAGTAGTAGCGGGATCCCCTCCAATGAGCAGTTCTTC
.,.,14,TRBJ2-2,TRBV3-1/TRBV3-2,CASSQNRQVRELFF,TGTGCCAGCAGCCAGAATAGACAAGTTCGGGAGCTGTTTTTT
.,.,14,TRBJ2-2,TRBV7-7,CASSLAPWTGELFF,TGTGCCAGCAGCTTAGCCCCTTGGACCGGGGAGCTGTTTTTT
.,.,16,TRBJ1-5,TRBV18,CASSPRAGAENQPQHF,TGTGCCAGCTCACCACGCGCAGGGGCGGAGAATCAGCCCCAGCATTTT
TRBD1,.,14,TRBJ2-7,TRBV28,CASSFRDRAYEQYF,TGTGCCAGCAGTTTCCGGGACAGGGCCTACGAGCAGTACTTC
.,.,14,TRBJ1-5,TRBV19,CASSTPGGNQPQHF,TGTGCCAGTAGTACCCCAGGGGGCAATCAGCCCCAGCATTTT
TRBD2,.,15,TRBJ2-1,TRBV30,CAWSPLAGGYNEQFF,TGTGCCTGGAGTCCCCTAGCGGGAGGATACAATGAGCAGTTCTTC
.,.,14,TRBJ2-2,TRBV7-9,CASSSTTSPGELFF,TGTGCCAGCAGCTCAACAACTAGTCCCGGGGAGCTGTTTTTT
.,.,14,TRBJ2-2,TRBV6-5,CASRARASTGELFF,TGTGCCAGCAGGGCCAGGGCGAGCACCGGGGAGCTGTTTTTT
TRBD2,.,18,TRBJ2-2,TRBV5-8,CASSRTGTSGSLTGELFF,TGTGCCAGCAGCAGAACCGGGACTAGCGGGAGTTTAACCGGGGAGCTGTTTTTT
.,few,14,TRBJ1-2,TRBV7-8,CASSLVNRNYGYTF,TGTGCCAGCAGCTTAGTTAACAGGAACTATGGCTACACCTTC
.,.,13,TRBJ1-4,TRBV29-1,CSGKTAPREKLFF,TGCAGCGGCAAGACAGCTCCTCGGGAAAAACTGTTTTTT
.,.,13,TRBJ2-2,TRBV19,CASTAQGPGELFF,TGTGCCAGTACCGCACAGGGTCCCGGGGAGCTGTTTTTT
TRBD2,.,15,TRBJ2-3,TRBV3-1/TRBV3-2,CASSRQRGGTDTQYF,TGTGCCAGCAGCCGGCAGCGGGGAGGGACAGATACGCAGTATTTT
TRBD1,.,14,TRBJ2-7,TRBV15,CATSRPGTVGEQYF,TGTGCCACCAGCAGACCAGGGACAGTTGGCGAGCAGTACTTC
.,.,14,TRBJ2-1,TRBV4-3,CASSPELTLAEQFF,TGCGCCAGCAGCCCAGAGCTAACCCTGGCTGAGCAGTTCTTC
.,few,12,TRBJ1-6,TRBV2,CASMQSNSPLHF,TGTGCCAGCATGCAGTCAAATTCACCCCTCCACTTT
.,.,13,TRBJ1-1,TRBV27,CASSTKGNTEAFF,TGTGCCAGCAGCACGAAGGGGAACACTGAAGCTTTCTTT
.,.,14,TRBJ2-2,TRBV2,CASSELHPTGELFF,TGTGCCAGCAGTGAGTTACATCCCACCGGGGAGCTGTTTTTT
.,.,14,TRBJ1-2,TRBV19,CASSTLQGSYGYTF,TGTGCCAGTAGTACCTTACAGGGCAGCTATGGCTACACCTTC
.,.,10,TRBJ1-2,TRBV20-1,CSAPNYGYTF,TGCAGTGCTCCGAACTATGGCTACACCTTC
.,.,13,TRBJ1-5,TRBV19,CASSMWRSQPQHF,TGTGCCAGTAGTATGTGGCGGAGTCAGCCCCAGCATTTT
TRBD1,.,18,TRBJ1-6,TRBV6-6,CASSLRAQGASYNSPLHF,TGTGCCAGCAGTCTGAGGGCGCAGGGGGCCTCCTATAATTCACCCCTCCACTTT
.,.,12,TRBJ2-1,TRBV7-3,CASSLTGNEQFF,TGTGCCAGCAGCTTAACCGGCAATGAGCAGTTCTTC
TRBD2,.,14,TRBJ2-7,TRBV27,CASSYQRAGSEQYF,TGTGCCAGCAGTTATCAGAGAGCGGGGAGCGAGCAGTACTTC
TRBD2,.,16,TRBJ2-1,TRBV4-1,CASSQALAGAGGEQFF,TGCGCCAGCAGCCAAGCCTTAGCGGGAGCCGGTGGGGAGCAGTTCTTC
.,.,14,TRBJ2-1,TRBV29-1,CSVGGDRGYNEQFF,TGCAGCGTTGGTGGCGATCGGGGGTACAATGAGCAGTTCTTC
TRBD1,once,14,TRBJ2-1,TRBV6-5,CASSRGTNYNEQFF,TGTGCCAGCAGCAGGGGGACGAATTACAATGAGCAGTTCTTC
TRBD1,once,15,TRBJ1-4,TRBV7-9,CASSLVRTGNEKLFF,TGTGCCAGCAGCTTAGTACGGACAGGAAATGAAAAACTGTTTTTT
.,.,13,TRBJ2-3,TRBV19,CASSQISTDTQYF,TGTGCCAGTAGTCAGATTAGCACAGATACGCAGTATTTT
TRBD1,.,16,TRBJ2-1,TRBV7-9,CASSAQGWGSYNEQFF,TGTGCCAGCAGCGCACAGGGGTGGGGCTCCTACAATGAGCAGTTCTTC
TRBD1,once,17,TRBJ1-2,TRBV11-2,CASSPARTGLPGYGYTF,TGTGCCAGCAGCCCCGCGCGGACAGGCCTCCCGGGCTATGGCTACACCTTC
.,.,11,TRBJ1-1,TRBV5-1,CASSREGPAFF,TGCGCCAGCAGCCGCGAGGGTCCAGCTTTCTTT
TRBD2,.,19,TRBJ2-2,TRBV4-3,CASSQKLGSGRANTGELFF,TGCGCCAGCAGCCAAAAGTTGGGAAGCGGGAGGGCAAACACCGGGGAGCTGTTTTTT
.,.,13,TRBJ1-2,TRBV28,CASSLLWNYGYTF,TGTGCCAGCAGTTTATTGTGGAACTATGGCTACACCTTC